This T cell receptor (beta chain) is from a study of blood T cell repertoires in COVID-19. Study at large: Acute and convalescent COVID-19 samples came from the United States, Italy and Spain.

Seattle-derived patients entered the study during active infection and were followed longitudinally. Trimming stripped 7 bases from V and 3 bases from J, with 15 bases between. The CDR3 is 13 amino acids. Germline V CDR1 and CDR2: DFQATT, SNEGSKA (reference sequence). Original methodology: Amplified reference gene primers provided the basis for estimating nucleated cell counts. TCRdb's table, derived via immunoSEQ multiplex PCR, lists solely in-frame clones and lacks some. D and trimming come from the DNA, and the V and J calls and clone size come from that table. This sample has some 290,000 clones, with just under 90% found just once.

The sequenced sample was peripheral blood. This clonotype was obtained from a woman in her thirties with COVID-19, enrolled during active disease. The V and J genes are TRBV20-1 and TRBJ1-2; no definite D call. CDR3 bases: TGCAGTGTTAGTGGCTGGGGAGACTATGGCTACACCTTC. Translating it yields CSVSGWGDYGYTF.